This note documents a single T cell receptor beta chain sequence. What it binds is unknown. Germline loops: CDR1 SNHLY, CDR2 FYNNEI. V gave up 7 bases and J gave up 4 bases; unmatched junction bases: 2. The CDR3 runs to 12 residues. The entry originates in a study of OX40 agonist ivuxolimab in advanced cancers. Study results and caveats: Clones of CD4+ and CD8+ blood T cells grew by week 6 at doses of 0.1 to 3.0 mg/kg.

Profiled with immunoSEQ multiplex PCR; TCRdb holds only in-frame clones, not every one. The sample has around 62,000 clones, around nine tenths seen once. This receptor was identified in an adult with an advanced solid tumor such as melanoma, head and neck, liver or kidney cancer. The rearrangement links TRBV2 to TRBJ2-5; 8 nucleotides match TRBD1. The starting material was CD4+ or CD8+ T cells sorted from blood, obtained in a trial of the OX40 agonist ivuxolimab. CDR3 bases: TGTGCCAGCACGGACAGGGCAGAGACCCAGTACTTC. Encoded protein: CASTDRAETQYF. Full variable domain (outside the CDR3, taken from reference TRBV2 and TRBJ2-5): EPEVTQTPSHQVTQMGQEVILRCVPISNHLYFYWYRQILGQKVEFLVSFYNNEISEKSEIFDDQFSVERPDGSNFTLKIRSTKLEDSAMYFCASTDRAETQYFGPGTRLLVL.